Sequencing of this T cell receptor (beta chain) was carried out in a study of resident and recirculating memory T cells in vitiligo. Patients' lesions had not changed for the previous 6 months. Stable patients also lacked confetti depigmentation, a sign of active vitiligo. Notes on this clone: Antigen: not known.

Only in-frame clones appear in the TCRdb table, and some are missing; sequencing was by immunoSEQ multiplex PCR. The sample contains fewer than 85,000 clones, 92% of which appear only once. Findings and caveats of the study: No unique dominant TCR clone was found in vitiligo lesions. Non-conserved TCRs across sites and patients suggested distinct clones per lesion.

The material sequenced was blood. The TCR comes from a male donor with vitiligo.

The chain's CDR3 is CASSQGGTGLLLNTEAFF. The CDR3 DNA reads as TGCGCCAGCAGCCAAGGTGGGACAGGGCTTTTATTAAACACTGAAGCTTTCTTT. The chain is built from TRBV4-1 and TRBJ1-1, with 9 bases matching TRBD1. Per germline, CDR1 MGHRA and CDR2 YSYEKL. CDR3 size: 18 residues. Germline trimming cut 1 base from V and 2 bases from J; bases unmatched to any gene: 11.